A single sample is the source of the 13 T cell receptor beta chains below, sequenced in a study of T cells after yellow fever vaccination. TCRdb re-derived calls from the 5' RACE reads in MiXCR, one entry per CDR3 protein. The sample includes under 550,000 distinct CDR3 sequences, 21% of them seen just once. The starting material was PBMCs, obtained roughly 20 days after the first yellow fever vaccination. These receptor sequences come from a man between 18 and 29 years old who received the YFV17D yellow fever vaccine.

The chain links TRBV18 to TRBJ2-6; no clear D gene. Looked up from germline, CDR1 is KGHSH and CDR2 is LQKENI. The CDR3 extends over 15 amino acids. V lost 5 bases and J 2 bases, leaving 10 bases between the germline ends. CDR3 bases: TGTGCCAGCTCAACCAATGTTGCTGGGGCCAACGTCCTGACTTTC. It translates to CASSTNVAGANVLTF. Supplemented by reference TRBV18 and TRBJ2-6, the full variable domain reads NAGVMQNPRHLVRRRGQEARLRCSPMKGHSHVYWYRQLPEEGLKFMVYLQKENIIDESGMPKERFSAEFPKEGPSILRIQQVVRGDSAAYFCASSTNVAGANVLTFGAGSRLTVL.

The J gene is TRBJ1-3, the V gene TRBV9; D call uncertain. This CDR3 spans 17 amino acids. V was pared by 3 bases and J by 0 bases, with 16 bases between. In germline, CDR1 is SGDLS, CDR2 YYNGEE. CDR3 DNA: TGTGCCAGCAGCGGGTTGGCTCAGTCGAGCTCTGGAAACACCATATATTTT. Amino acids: CASSGLAQSSSGNTIYF.

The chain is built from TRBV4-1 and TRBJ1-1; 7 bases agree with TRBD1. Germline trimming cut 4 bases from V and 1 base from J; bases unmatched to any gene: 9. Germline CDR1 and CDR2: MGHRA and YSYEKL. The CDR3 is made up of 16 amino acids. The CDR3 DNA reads TGCGCCAGCAGCCGCTATGCAACAGGGGAGAACACTGAAGCTTTCTTT. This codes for CASSRYATGENTEAFF.

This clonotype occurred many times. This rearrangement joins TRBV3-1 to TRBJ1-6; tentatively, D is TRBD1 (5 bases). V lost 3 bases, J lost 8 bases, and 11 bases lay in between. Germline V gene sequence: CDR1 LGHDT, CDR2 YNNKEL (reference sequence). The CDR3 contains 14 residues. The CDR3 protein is CASSQVTADSPLHF. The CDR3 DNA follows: TGTGCCAGCAGCCAGGTGACAGCCGATTCACCCCTCCACTTT.

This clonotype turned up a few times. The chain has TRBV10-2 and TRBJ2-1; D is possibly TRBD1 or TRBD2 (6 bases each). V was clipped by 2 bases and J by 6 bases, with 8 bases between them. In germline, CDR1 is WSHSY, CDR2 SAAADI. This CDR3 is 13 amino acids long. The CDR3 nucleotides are TGCGCCAGCAGTGAGGGGGGGCTCAATGAGCAGTTCTTC. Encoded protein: CASSEGGLNEQFF.

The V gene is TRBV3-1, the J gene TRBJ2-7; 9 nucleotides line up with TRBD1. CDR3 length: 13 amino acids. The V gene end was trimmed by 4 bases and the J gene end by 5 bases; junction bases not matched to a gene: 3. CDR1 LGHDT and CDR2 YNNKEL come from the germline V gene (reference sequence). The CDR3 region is CASSRTGDNEQYF. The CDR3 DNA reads TGTGCCAGCAGCCGGACAGGGGACAACGAGCAGTACTTC.

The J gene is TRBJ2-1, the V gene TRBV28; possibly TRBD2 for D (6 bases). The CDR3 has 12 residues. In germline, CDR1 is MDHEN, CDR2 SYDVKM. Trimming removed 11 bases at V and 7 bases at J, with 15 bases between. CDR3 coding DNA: TGTGCCCACGCGGCGGGGAGGAATGAGCAGTTCTTC. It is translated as CAHAAGRNEQFF.

Written as DNA, the CDR3 is TGCGCCAGCAGAGGACATGAGACAGATACGCAGTATTTT. Translation: CASRGHETDTQYF. The chain employs TRBV5-1 and TRBJ2-3; maybe TRBD1 (5 bases). This CDR3 has 13 residues. Germline assignment: CDR1 SGHRS and CDR2 YFSETQ. The V gene lost 5 bases and the J gene lost 3 bases, with 10 bases spanning the gap.

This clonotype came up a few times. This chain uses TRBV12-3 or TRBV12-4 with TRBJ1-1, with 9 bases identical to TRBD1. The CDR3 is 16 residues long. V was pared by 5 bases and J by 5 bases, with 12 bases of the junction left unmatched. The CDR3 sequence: CASSPTYRGLGTEAFF. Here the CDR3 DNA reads TGTGCCAGCAGTCCTACCTACAGGGGGCTGGGTACTGAAGCTTTCTTT.

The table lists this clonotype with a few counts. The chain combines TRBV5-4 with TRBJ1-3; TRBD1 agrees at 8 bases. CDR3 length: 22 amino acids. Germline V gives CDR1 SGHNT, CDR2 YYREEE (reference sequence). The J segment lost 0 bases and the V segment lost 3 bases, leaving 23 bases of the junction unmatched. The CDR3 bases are TGTGCCAGCAGCTGGGGGTCTCCGACAGGGGCCGACCAACCAATCTCTGGAAACACCATATATTTT. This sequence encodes CASSWGSPTGADQPISGNTIYF.

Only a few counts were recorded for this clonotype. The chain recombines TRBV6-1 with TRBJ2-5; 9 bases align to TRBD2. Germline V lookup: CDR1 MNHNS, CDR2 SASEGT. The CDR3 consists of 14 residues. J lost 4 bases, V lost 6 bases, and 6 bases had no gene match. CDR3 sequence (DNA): TGTGCCAGCAGCAGCGGGGGGCCCGGAGAGACCCAGTACTTC. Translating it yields CASSSGGPGETQYF.

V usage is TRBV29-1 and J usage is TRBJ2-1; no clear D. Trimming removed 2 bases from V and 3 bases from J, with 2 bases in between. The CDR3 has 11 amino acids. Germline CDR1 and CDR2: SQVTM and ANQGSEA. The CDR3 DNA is TGCAGCGTTGAACTCTACAATGAGCAGTTCTTC. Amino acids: CSVELYNEQFF.

As DNA, the CDR3 is TGTGCCAGCAGTCCACGGGGGTTCTCTACGCAGTATTTT. Translation gives CASSPRGFSTQYF. The gene calls are TRBV6-1 and TRBJ2-3; maybe TRBD2 (6 bases). Germline loops: CDR1 MNHNS, CDR2 SASEGT. V lost 5 bases to trimming and J lost 8 bases, with 14 bases between them. The CDR3 spans 13 residues.